A selection of T cell receptor beta chains follows, all from one sample in a study of T cell responses to AZD1222 COVID-19 vaccine. The assay was immunoSEQ multiplex PCR, and TCRdb's table has in-frame clones only and misses some. Of around 150,000 clones in the sample, about 93% were seen once. Sample: peripheral blood, taken 28 days after the second AZD1222 dose. Receptors originate from an adult who received the AZD1222 COVID-19 vaccine. The CDR3 runs from the conserved cysteine through the conserved F or W. Each record gives: J gene, D gene, V gene, CDR3 DNA, CDR3 protein. The D gene is left open where the match is weak.

J gene: TRBJ2-7; D gene: .; V gene: TRBV30; CDR3 DNA: TGTGCCTGGAGTGTAGAGTGGGGTATTGGCGAGCAGTACTTC; CDR3 protein: CAWSVEWGIGEQYF
J gene: TRBJ1-1; D gene: .; V gene: TRBV5-1; CDR3 DNA: TGCGCCAGCAGCTTTCGGGCAGGGGACACTGAAGCTTTCTTT; CDR3 protein: CASSFRAGDTEAFF
J gene: TRBJ2-7; D gene: .; V gene: TRBV6-5; CDR3 DNA: TGTGCCAGCAGTCCTCTTCGACAGGCTTCCTACGAGCAGTACTTC; CDR3 protein: CASSPLRQASYEQYF
J gene: TRBJ1-1; D gene: .; V gene: TRBV30; CDR3 DNA: TGTGCCTGGAGTTCTAGGAGGAACACTGAAGCTTTCTTT; CDR3 protein: CAWSSRRNTEAFF
J gene: TRBJ2-1; D gene: TRBD2; V gene: TRBV5-1; CDR3 DNA: TGCGCCAGCAGCTTGTTAACTAGCGGGATCAATGAGCAGTTCTTC; CDR3 protein: CASSLLTSGINEQFF
J gene: TRBJ2-1; D gene: TRBD2; V gene: TRBV5-1; CDR3 DNA: TGCGCCAGCAGCTTGGGACTAGCGGGAGGGCCATACAATGAGCAGTTCTTC; CDR3 protein: CASSLGLAGGPYNEQFF
J gene: TRBJ2-7; D gene: .; V gene: TRBV28; CDR3 DNA: TGTGCCAGCAGTCCTATGTTTGCGTACGAGCAGTACTTC; CDR3 protein: CASSPMFAYEQYF
J gene: TRBJ1-5; D gene: TRBD1; V gene: TRBV19; CDR3 DNA: TGTGCCAGTTATTGGACAGGGGCCTCGCTTGGTAGCAATCAGCCCCAGCATTTT; CDR3 protein: CASYWTGASLGSNQPQHF
J gene: TRBJ2-7; D gene: TRBD2; V gene: TRBV19; CDR3 DNA: TGTGCCAGTAGTCTTGGTACGGGGGGACTAGGGAGCTCCTACGAGCAGTACTTC; CDR3 protein: CASSLGTGGLGSSYEQYF
J gene: TRBJ2-1; D gene: TRBD2; V gene: TRBV7-6; CDR3 DNA: TGTGCCAGCAGCTTAGAGCCTAGCGGGATCCTAAATGAGCAGTTCTTC; CDR3 protein: CASSLEPSGILNEQFF